The entry that follows covers one T cell receptor beta chain sequence. TCRdb called the RT-PCR reads again in MiXCR, with one record for every CDR3 protein. The table includes more than 550,000 distinct CDR3 sequences, 14% detected once. V was pared by 5 bases and J by 0 bases, with 6 bases of the junction left unmatched. From germline, CDR1 is MNHEY and CDR2 SVGEGT. The CDR3 loop spans 15 amino acids. Input material: memory CD4+ T cells from blood. The TCR originated in a female donor in good health, serving as a healthy control. This rearrangement joins TRBV6-2 or TRBV6-3 to TRBJ1-2; 7 positions agree with TRBD1. The CDR3 DNA reads as TGTGCCAGCAGTCCGCTGCAGGGGGCTAACTATGGCTACACCTTC. This codes for CASSPLQGANYGYTF.